This T cell receptor beta chain was found in a study of cytotoxic CD8 clonotypes in ibrutinib-treated CLL. At the level of the study: In all, under twelve patients were relapsed/refractory, some 15 were treatment-naive and 17 to 18 were IGHV unmutated. The sample average was approximately 250,000 productive templates and roughly 94,000 productive rearrangements. Study-wide findings and caveats: Relative to age-matched healthy donors, clonality at baseline was higher, and it tracked circulating CD8+ T-cell counts. Different sampling times were used for sustained-remission and progressing patients.

A remark on this clone: Antigen unknown.

The repertoire was sequenced with immunoSEQ multiplex PCR; TCRdb's copy has only in-frame clones and lacks some. The sample comprises around 250,000 clones, under 75% of which are singletons, and over 15% rests with the top ten. The clonotype comes from a human donor with chronic lymphocytic leukemia. The sample consisted of PBMCs, taken after 24 months of ibrutinib treatment.

The CDR3 region has the DNA TGCGCCAGCAGCTTGGACAGGGTTCCCAATGAGCAGTTCTTC. This translates into CASSLDRVPNEQFF. V gene TRBV5-1 combines with J gene TRBJ2-1; D is possibly TRBD1 (6 bases). Trimming removed 0 bases at V and 6 bases at J, with 10 bases between. Germline CDR1 is SGHRS and CDR2 is YFSETQ. CDR3 length: 14 amino acids.